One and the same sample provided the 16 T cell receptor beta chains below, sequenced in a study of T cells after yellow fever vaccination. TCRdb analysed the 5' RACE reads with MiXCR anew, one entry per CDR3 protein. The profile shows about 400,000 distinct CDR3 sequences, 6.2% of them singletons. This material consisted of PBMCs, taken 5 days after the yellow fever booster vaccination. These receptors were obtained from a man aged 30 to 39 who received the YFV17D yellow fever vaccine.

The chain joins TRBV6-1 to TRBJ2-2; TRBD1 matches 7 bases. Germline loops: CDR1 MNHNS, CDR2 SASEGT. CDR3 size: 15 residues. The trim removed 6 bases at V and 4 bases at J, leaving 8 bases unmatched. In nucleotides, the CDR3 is TGTGCCAGCAGCCGACAGGGAAAAGGCACCGGGGAGCTGTTTTTT. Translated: CASSRQGKGTGELFF.

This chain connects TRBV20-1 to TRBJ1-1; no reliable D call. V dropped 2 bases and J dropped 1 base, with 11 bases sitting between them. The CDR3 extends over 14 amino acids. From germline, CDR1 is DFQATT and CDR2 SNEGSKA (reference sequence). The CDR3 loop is CSARRGGGNTEAFF. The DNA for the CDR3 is TGCAGTGCTAGAAGAGGAGGAGGGAACACTGAAGCTTTCTTT.

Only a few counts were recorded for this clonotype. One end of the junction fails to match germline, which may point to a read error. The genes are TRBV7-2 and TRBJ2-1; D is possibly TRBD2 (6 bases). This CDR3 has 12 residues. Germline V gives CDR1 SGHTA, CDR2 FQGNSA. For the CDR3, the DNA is TGTGCCAGCAGCAGACCGGGTCAAAAGCGGGTCTTC. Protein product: CASSRPGQKRVF.

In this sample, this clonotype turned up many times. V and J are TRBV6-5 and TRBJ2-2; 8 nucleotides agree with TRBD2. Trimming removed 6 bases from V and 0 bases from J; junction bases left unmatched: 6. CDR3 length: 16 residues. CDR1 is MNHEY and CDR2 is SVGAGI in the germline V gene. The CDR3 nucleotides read TGTGCCAGCAGGCCAGCGGGAGTATCGAACACCGGGGAGCTGTTTTTT. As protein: CASRPAGVSNTGELFF.

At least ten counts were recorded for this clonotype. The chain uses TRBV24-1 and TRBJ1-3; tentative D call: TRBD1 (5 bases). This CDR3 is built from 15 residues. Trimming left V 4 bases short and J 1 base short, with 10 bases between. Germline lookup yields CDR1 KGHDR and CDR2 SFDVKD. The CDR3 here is CATSDPKGSGNTIYF. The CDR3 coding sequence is TGTGCCACCAGTGACCCAAAGGGGTCTGGAAACACCATATATTTT.

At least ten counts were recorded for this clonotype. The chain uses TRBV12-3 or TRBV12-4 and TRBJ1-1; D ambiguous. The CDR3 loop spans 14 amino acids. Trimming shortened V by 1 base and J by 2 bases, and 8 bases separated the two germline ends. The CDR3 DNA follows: TGTGCCAGCAGTTTAGGGTCTGCTAACACTGAAGCTTTCTTT. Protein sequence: CASSLGSANTEAFF.

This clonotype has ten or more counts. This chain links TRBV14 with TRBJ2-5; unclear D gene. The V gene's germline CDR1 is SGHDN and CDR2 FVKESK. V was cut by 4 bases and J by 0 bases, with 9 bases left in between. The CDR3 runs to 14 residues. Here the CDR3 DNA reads TGTGCCAGCAGCCCAAGCCCAGACCAAGAGACCCAGTACTTC. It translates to CASSPSPDQETQYF.

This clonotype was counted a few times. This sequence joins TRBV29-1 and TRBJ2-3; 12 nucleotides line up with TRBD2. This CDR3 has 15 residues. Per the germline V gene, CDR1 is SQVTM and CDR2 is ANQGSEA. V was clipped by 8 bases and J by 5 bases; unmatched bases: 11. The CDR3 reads CSSTLPGLAGDTQYF. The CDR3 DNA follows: TGCAGCTCAACCCTCCCGGGACTAGCGGGAGATACGCAGTATTTT.

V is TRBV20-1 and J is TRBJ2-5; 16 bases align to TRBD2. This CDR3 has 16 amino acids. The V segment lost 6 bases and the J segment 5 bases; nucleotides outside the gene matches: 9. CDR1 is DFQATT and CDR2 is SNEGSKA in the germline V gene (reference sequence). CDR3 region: CSAPPGTSGRGETQYF. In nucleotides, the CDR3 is TGCAGTGCCCCCCCCGGGACTAGCGGGAGGGGGGAGACCCAGTACTTC.

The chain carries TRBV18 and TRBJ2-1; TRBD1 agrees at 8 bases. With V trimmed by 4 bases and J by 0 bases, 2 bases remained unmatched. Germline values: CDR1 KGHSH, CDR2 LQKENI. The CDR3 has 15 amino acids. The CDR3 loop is CASSQDRGSYNEQFF. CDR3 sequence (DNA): TGTGCCAGCTCACAAGACAGGGGCTCCTACAATGAGCAGTTCTTC.

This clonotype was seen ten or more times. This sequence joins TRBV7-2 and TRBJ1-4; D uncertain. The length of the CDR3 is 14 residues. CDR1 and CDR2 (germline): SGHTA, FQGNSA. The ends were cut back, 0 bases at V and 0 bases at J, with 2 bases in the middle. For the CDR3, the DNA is TGTGCCAGCAGCTTAGCAGCAACTAATGAAAAACTGTTTTTT. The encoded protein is CASSLAATNEKLFF.

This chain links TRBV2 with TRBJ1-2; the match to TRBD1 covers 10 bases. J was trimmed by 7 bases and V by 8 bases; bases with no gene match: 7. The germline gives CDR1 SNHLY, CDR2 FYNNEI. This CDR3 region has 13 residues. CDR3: CASDVGQGPGYTF. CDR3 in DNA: TGTGCCAGCGACGTGGGACAGGGGCCTGGCTACACCTTC.

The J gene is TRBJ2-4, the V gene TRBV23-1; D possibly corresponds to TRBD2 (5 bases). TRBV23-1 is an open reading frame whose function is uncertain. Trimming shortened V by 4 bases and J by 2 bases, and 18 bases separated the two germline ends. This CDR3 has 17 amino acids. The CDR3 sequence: CASSREGEEESKNIQYF. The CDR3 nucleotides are TGCGCCAGCAGTCGAGAGGGAGAAGAGGAGTCCAAAAACATTCAGTACTTC.

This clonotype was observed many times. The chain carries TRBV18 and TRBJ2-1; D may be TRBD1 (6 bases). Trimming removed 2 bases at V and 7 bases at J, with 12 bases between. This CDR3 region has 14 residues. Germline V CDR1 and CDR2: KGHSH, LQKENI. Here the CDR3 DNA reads TGTGCCAGCTCACCATCGGTCCAGGGGAATGAGCAGTTCTTC. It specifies CASSPSVQGNEQFF. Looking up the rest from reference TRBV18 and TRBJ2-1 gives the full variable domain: NAGVMQNPRHLVRRRGQEARLRCSPMKGHSHVYWYRQLPEEGLKFMVYLQKENIIDESGMPKERFSAEFPKEGPSILRIQQVVRGDSAAYFCASSPSVQGNEQFFGPGTRLTVL.

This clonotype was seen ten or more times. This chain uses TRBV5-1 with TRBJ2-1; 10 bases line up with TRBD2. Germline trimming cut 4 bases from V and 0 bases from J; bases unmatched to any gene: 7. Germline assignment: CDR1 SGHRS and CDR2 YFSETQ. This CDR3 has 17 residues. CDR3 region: CASSPAGLAVSYNEQFF. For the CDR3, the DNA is TGCGCCAGCAGCCCCGCTGGACTAGCGGTCTCCTACAATGAGCAGTTCTTC.

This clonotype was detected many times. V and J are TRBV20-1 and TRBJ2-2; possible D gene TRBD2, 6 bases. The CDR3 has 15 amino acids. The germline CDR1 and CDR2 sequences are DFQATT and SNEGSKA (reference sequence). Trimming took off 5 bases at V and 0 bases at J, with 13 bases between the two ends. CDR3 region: CSAPRGTSNTGELFF. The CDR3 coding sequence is TGCAGTGCTCCGCGTGGGACTTCGAACACCGGGGAGCTGTTTTTT.